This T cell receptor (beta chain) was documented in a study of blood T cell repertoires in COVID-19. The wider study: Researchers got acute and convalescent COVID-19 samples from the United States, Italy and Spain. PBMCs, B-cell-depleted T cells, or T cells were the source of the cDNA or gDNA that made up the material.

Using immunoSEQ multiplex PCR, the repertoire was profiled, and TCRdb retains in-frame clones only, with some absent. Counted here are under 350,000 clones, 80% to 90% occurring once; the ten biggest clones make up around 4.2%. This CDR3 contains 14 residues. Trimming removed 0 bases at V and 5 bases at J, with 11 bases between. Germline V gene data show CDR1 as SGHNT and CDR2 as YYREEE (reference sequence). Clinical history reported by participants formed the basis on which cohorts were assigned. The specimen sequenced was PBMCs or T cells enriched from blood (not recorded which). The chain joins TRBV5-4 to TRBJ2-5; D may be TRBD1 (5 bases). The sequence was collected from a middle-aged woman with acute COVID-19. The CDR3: CASSLAGRAETQYF. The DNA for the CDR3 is TGTGCCAGCAGCTTGGCCGGCAGGGCTGAGACCCAGTACTTC.